A few counts support the clone carrying this T cell receptor beta chain. Its target is not known. V dropped 8 bases and J dropped 2; count of bases not matched to a gene: 5. CDR3 size: 15 residues. Germline values: CDR1 MNHEY, CDR2 SVGAGI. The data stem from a study of cytomegalovirus exposure and HLA in healthy donors. Study in general: Assignment to the Caucasian-associated ancestry cluster applied to more than 75% of the approximately 380 genotyped donors. Study results and limitations: A later analysis showed HLA-associated TCR beta chains outstripping equally common others in clonal expansion. A list of 150 or so TCR beta chains associated with cytomegalovirus was given.

In the PCR, 60 Vbeta and 13 Jbeta primers were used. This table comes from immunoSEQ multiplex PCR, and its TCRdb copy is limited to in-frame clones, with some not included. The sample lists about 120,000 clones, around 75% occurring once. The chain recombines TRBV6-5 with TRBJ2-3; 12 bases align to TRBD2. This receptor was identified in a woman aged 45-60 years in good health and CMV-seronegative. Sample: PBMCs. In DNA form, the CDR3 reads TGTGCCAGCTCCGGGACTAGCGGGTTCACAGATACGCAGTATTTT. This translates into CASSGTSGFTDTQYF.